This TCR beta chain was obtained from a study of blood T cell repertoires in COVID-19. Background on the study: Samples taken during acute and convalescent COVID-19 were collected in the United States, Italy and Spain.

The CDR3 covers 16 residues. TCRdb's copy holds only in-frame clones and misses some; the assay was immunoSEQ multiplex PCR. Among 200,000 to 250,000 clones, just over 85% were seen once, and the ten largest hold 3.8%. Sequenced material: PBMCs or T cells enriched from blood (not recorded which). The rearrangement links TRBV21-1 to TRBJ2-1; the D call of TRBD1 is as the table states it, not checked on the DNA. TRBV21-1 is annotated as a pseudogene. The TCR sequence derives from a middle-aged woman with acute COVID-19. CDR3 nucleotides: TGTGCCAGCAGCAAAGGGAAGGGTAGGACAGGGAATGAGCAGTTCTTC. Encoded protein: CASSKGKGRTGNEQFF.